A selection of T cell receptor beta chains follows, all from one sample in a study of blood T cell repertoires in COVID-19. Data came from immunoSEQ multiplex PCR; TCRdb stores just in-frame clones and leaves some out. The table lists about 300,000 clones, roughly 90% of them singletons. Sequenced input: PBMCs or T cells enriched from blood (not recorded which). The receptors come from a woman in her late teens or twenties with acute COVID-19. CDR3s include the opening cysteine and the closing phenylalanine or tryptophan. Each record gives: clone size, D gene, J gene, V gene, CDR3 DNA, CDR3 protein. The D gene is left open where the match is weak. Clone size is given for some rows only: seen once, a few or many times, or a class if the clone is expanded.

>few|-|TRBJ1-5|TRBV2
TGTGCCAGCAGGGGAGGAAATCAGCCCCAGCATTTT
CASRGGNQPQHF
>once|-|TRBJ2-7|TRBV28
TGTGCCAGCAGACTATCCGACAGGACCGATTCCTACGAGCAGTACTTC
CASRLSDRTDSYEQYF
>-|-|TRBJ2-3|TRBV10-3
TGTGCCATCAGTGAGGCGACAGATACGCAGTATTTT
CAISEATDTQYF
>-|TRBD2|TRBJ2-2|TRBV24-1
TGTGCCACCAGTGATGACCAGCGGGAGGGCGTTTCCGGGGAGCTGTTTTTT
CATSDDQREGVSGELFF
>-|TRBD2|TRBJ2-5|TRBV5-4
TGTGCCAGCAGCGAAACTAGCGGGAGAGAAGAGACCCAGTACTTC
CASSETSGREETQYF
>-|TRBD2|TRBJ2-5|TRBV5-1
TGCGCCAGCAGCTTGGACGGGACTAGCGGCCAAGAGACCCAGTACTTC
CASSLDGTSGQETQYF
>-|TRBD1|TRBJ2-7|TRBV11-2
TGTGCCAGCAGCTTAGGGACAGGGGGCCAGATCGAGCAGTACTTC
CASSLGTGGQIEQYF
>-|-|TRBJ1-6|TRBV30
TGTGCCTGGAGTGTCTGGGTGGCAGGGAAGTTAACCTATAATTCACCCCTCCACTTT
CAWSVWVAGKLTYNSPLHF
>-|TRBD1|TRBJ1-5|TRBV7-6
TGTGCCAGCAGCCTGGGACAGGGCAATCAGCCCCAGCATTTT
CASSLGQGNQPQHF
>-|-|TRBJ2-1|TRBV28
TGTGCCAGCAGTCCTGGGAGCTCCTACAATGAGCAGTTCTTC
CASSPGSSYNEQFF
>-|TRBD1|TRBJ2-1|TRBV5-1
TGCGCCAGCAGCTTGACAGGGGGTGCTCCGAGCTCCTACAATGAGCAGTTCTTC
CASSLTGGAPSSYNEQFF
>-|-|TRBJ1-1|TRBV30
TGTGCCTGGAGTACGGGGGGCGCAGGAGCTTTCTTT
CAWSTGGAGAFF
>-|-|TRBJ1-5|TRBV28
TGTGCCACCAGGGCCCAGGGCAATCAGCCCCAGCATTTT
CATRAQGNQPQHF
>-|-|TRBJ1-3|TRBV7-2
TGTGCCAGCAGCTCCGACAGCGACTCTGGAAACACCATATATTTT
CASSSDSDSGNTIYF
>-|-|TRBJ1-2|TRBV7-9
TGTGCCAGCAGCTTAGACCTTACACCCTATGGCTACACCTTC
CASSLDLTPYGYTF
>-|TRBD1|TRBJ2-1|TRBV5-5
TGTGCCAGCAGCTCCTCCTCGGACAGGGCCTTCTACAATGAGCAGTTCTTC
CASSSSSDRAFYNEQFF
>once|-|TRBJ1-2|TRBV27
TGTGCCAGCAGTTTATCGGGGACTGTTTATGGCTACACCTTC
CASSLSGTVYGYTF
>once|-|TRBJ2-3|TRBV5-8
TGTGCCAGCAGATTCGGCCCGGGTATTAGCACAGATACGCAGTATTTT
CASRFGPGISTDTQYF
>-|TRBD1|TRBJ1-6|TRBV7-3
TGTGCCAGCAGCGTAACCGGGACAGGGGCTAATTCACCCCTCCACTTT
CASSVTGTGANSPLHF
>few|-|TRBJ2-3|TRBV5-1
TGCGCCAGCAGCTTGGGAATCTTAGCGGCCCCAGATACGCAGTATTTT
CASSLGILAAPDTQYF
>few|TRBD1|TRBJ2-7|TRBV10-3
TGTGCCATCAGGGGGACAGTCCACGAGCAGTACTTC
CAIRGTVHEQYF
>-|-|TRBJ2-1|TRBV27
TGTGCCGTGAGGCGGCGTCCCAACAATGAGCAGTTCTTC
CAVRRRPNNEQFF
>-|-|TRBJ2-1|TRBV3-1/TRBV3-2
TGTGCCAGCAGCCAAGTCCGGGGGGCCCTCGATGAGCAGTTCTTC
CASSQVRGALDEQFF
>few|-|TRBJ2-7|TRBV28
TGTGCCAGCAGTAACAGGGGGACTACCTACGAGCAGTACTTC
CASSNRGTTYEQYF
>-|TRBD2|TRBJ2-1|TRBV5-1
TGCGCCAGCAGCTTGGGGTGGACTAGCGGAGGGAATGAGCAGTTCTTC
CASSLGWTSGGNEQFF
>-|-|TRBJ1-5|TRBV5-8
TGTGCCAGCAGCTTATCCGCCGGACAGTCCTTTTATAGCAATCAGCCCCAGCATTTT
CASSLSAGQSFYSNQPQHF
>-|-|TRBJ1-1|TRBV28
TGTGCCAGCAGTTTGCCGCAGGAGGTAGCTTTCTTT
CASSLPQEVAFF
>-|TRBD1|TRBJ1-3|TRBV19
TGTGCCAGTAGTTTCTCGGACAGGACGAGTCACACCATATATTTT
CASSFSDRTSHTIYF